This T cell receptor (beta chain) comes out of a study of fetal regulatory T cell absence and autoimmunity. This clone came up a few times. Its matching antigen is unknown. Germline assignment: CDR1 MNHEY and CDR2 SVGAGI. The CDR3 consists of 13 residues. The ends were cut back, 8 bases at V and 0 bases at J, with 10 bases in the middle. Sequencing was at survey level. Assay: immunoSEQ multiplex PCR; the TCRdb copy retains only in-frame clones and omits some. The sample has roughly 95,000 clones; about two thirds are singletons. General study points: TRB gene family usage was broadly similar in cord blood and pancreas. Oligoclonal TCR enrichment in pancreas over cord blood reached over 100-fold for some clones.

The clonotype was recovered from a male donor with IPEX syndrome. The sample taken for sequencing was pancreas tissue. The V and J genes are TRBV6-5 and TRBJ2-5; D is ambiguous. CDR3 sequence: CASGPPYQETQYF. The CDR3 DNA is TGTGCCAGCGGACCCCCGTACCAAGAGACCCAGTACTTC.